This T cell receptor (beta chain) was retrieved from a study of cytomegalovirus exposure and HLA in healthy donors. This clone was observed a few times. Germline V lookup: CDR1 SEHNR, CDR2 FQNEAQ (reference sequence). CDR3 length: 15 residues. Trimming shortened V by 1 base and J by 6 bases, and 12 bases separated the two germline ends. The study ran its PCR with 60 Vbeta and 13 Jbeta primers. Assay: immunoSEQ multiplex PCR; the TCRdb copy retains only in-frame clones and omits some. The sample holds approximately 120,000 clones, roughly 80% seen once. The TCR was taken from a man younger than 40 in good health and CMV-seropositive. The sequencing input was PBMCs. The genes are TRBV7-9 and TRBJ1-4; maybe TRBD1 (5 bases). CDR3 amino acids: CASSLDRLWDEKLFF. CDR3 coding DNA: TGTGCCAGCAGCTTAGACAGGTTGTGGGATGAAAAACTGTTTTTT. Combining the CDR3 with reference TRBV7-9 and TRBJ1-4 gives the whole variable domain DTGVSQNPRHKITKRGQNVTFRCDPISEHNRLYWYRQTLGQGPEFLTYFQNEAQLEKSRLLSDRFSAERPKGSFSTLEIQRTEQGDSAMYLCASSLDRLWDEKLFFGSGTQLSVL.